The 2 T cell receptor beta chains below come from one sample, sequenced in a study of chemoradiotherapy in HPV16-positive cancers. The repertoire was sequenced with immunoSEQ multiplex PCR; TCRdb's copy has only in-frame clones and lacks some. Of thousands of clones in the sample, around 90% were seen once. The input for sequencing was blood, taken from a patient who underwent chemoradiotherapy. All receptors come from a human donor with HPV-associated anogenital cancer.

The V gene is TRBV5-6, the J gene TRBJ2-1; D is possibly TRBD1 (5 bases). Trimming left V 6 bases short and J 0 bases short, with 16 bases between. This CDR3 is built from 16 residues. The germline gives CDR1 SGHDT, CDR2 YYEEEE. The CDR3 protein is CASNLSPGHSYNEQFF. For the CDR3, the DNA is TGTGCCAGCAACCTATCTCCCGGACACTCCTACAATGAGCAGTTCTTC.

This clone was seen a few times. The chain carries TRBV30 and TRBJ1-1; D ambiguous. Germline V gene sequence: CDR1 GTSNPN, CDR2 SVGIG (reference sequence). The CDR3 is made up of 13 amino acids. Trimming took 0 bases from V and 3 from J, leaving 8 bases between them. CDR3 sequence reads: CAWSVSRDTEAFF. The CDR3, as DNA: TGTGCCTGGAGTGTATCGAGGGACACTGAAGCTTTCTTT.